The 24 T cell receptor beta chains listed next were all sequenced from one sample in a study of CD8+ T cells in alopecia areata. Treatment of the sample: oral pan-JAK inhibitor, 5-10 mg twice daily. It was cDNA, reverse transcribed from extracted RNA, that served as the sequencing template. Repertoires were generated with immunoSEQ multiplex PCR, while TCRdb's copy carries only in-frame clones and drops some. The sample lists 250,000 to 350,000 clones, 45% to 70% seen once, with 0.75% to 0.95% in the top ten. The sequenced sample was CD4+ T cells sorted from blood, obtained around week 54, from a patient treated with tofacitinib. These receptors were obtained from a human donor with alopecia areata.

The chain joins TRBV29-1 to TRBJ1-1; no reliable D call. The ends were cut back, 4 bases at V and 3 bases at J, with 9 bases in the middle. Per the germline V gene, CDR1 is SQVTM and CDR2 is ANQGSEA. This CDR3 has 12 residues. DNA of the CDR3: TGCAGCGTTGGATCACAGTACACTGAAGCTTTCTTT. Translation: CSVGSQYTEAFF.

In this sample, this clone turned up many times. The chain combines TRBV2 with TRBJ2-7, with no clear D. V gave up 5 bases and J gave up 3 bases, with 5 bases separating them. Germline assignment: CDR1 SNHLY and CDR2 FYNNEI. The CDR3 consists of 11 residues. The CDR3 coding sequence is TGTGCCAGCAGTCCGATCTACGAGCAGTACTTC. This gives the protein CASSPIYEQYF.

V gene TRBV30 combines with J gene TRBJ1-2, with unresolved D. The CDR3 covers 11 residues. Trimming removed 2 bases from V and 8 bases from J, with 9 bases in between. Germline V gives CDR1 GTSNPN, CDR2 SVGIG (reference sequence). CDR3 nucleotide sequence: TGTGCCTGGAGTCCTGCTCCAGGCTACACCTTC. This encodes CAWSPAPGYTF.

The rearrangement uses TRBV5-4 and TRBJ2-2, with D unresolved. V dropped 2 bases and J dropped 5 bases, with 7 bases sitting between them. This CDR3 has 13 residues. From germline, CDR1 is SGHNT and CDR2 YYREEE (reference sequence). The CDR3, as DNA: TGTGCCAGCAGCTTAGAATCAACCGGGGAGCTGTTTTTT. This gives the protein CASSLESTGELFF.

The V call is TRBV30, the J call TRBJ2-3, with D hard to call. CDR3 length: 13 residues. Germline values: CDR1 GTSNPN, CDR2 SVGIG (reference sequence). Trimming pared 5 bases from V and 3 bases from J, leaving 12 bases between. CDR3 bases: TGTGCCTGGGCCGGTAAGACTACAGATACGCAGTATTTT. As protein: CAWAGKTTDTQYF. The variable domain in full, with the rest retrieved from reference TRBV30 and TRBJ2-3, is SQTIHQWPATLVQPVGSPLSLECTVEGTSNPNLYWYRQAAGRGLQLLFYSVGIGQISSEVPQNLSASRPQDRQFILSSKKLLLSDSGFYLCAWAGKTTDTQYFGPGTRLTVL.

V is TRBV5-1 and J is TRBJ1-6; no definite D call. This CDR3 comprises 14 residues. The ends were cut back, 2 bases at V and 7 bases at J, with 10 bases in the middle. Germline assignment: CDR1 SGHRS and CDR2 YFSETQ. This CDR3 is CASSLVPWNSPLHF. CDR3 coding DNA: TGCGCCAGCAGCTTAGTCCCGTGGAATTCACCCCTCCACTTT. Supplemented by reference TRBV5-1 and TRBJ1-6, the full variable domain reads KAGVTQTPRYLIKTRGQQVTLSCSPISGHRSVSWYQQTPGQGLQFLFEYFSETQRNKGNFPGRFSGRQFSNSRSEMNVSTLELGDSALYLCASSLVPWNSPLHFGNGTRLTVT.

The chain has TRBV4-2 and TRBJ1-1; D perhaps matches TRBD1 (5 bases). There are 14 residues in the CDR3. Germline CDR1 and CDR2: LGHNA and YNFKEQ. The V end was cut by 1 base, the J end by 3 bases, with 9 bases between. CDR3 in DNA: TGTGCCAGCAGCCAAGGGGACCGGGACACTGAAGCTTTCTTT. Amino acids: CASSQGDRDTEAFF.

This clone was seen more than once but under ten times. The rearrangement joins TRBV9 to TRBJ2-7; TRBD2 matches 9 bases. The J segment lost 6 bases and the V segment lost 0 bases, leaving 10 bases of the junction unmatched. Germline V gives CDR1 SGDLS, CDR2 YYNGEE. This CDR3 spans 16 amino acids. The CDR3 protein is CASSVAAGGLTGEQYF. The CDR3 DNA reads as TGTGCCAGCAGCGTAGCGGCGGGGGGGCTGACGGGCGAGCAGTACTTC. Together with reference TRBV9 and TRBJ2-7, the CDR3 gives the full variable domain: DSGVTQTPKHLITATGQRVTLRCSPRSGDLSVYWYQQSLDQGLQFLIQYYNGEERAKGNILERFSAQQFPDLHSELNLSSLELGDSALYFCASSVAAGGLTGEQYFGPGTRLTVT.

V gene TRBV27 combines with J gene TRBJ2-3; D remains unclear. The CDR3 has 13 residues. CDR1 is MNHEY and CDR2 is SMNVEV in the germline V gene (reference sequence). V lost 0 bases and J 9 bases, leaving 10 bases between the germline ends. As DNA, the CDR3 is TGTGCCAGCAGTTTATCCGGTGGGCCCACGCAGTATTTT. It translates to CASSLSGGPTQYF.

The V and J genes are TRBV6-1 and TRBJ1-5; a weak D match, TRBD1 (5 bases). The V and J ends lost 6 bases and 2 bases respectively, with 11 bases between them. Germline V lookup: CDR1 MNHNS, CDR2 SASEGT. The CDR3 covers 14 residues. The chain's CDR3 is CASRGRVGNQPQHF. For the CDR3, the DNA is TGTGCCAGCAGGGGACGGGTTGGCAATCAGCCCCAGCATTTT.

Here the CDR3 DNA reads TGTGCCAGCAGCTTAGCACTAGCCGCCTACAATGAGCAGTTCTTC. Translated, it gives CASSLALAAYNEQFF. This rearrangement joins TRBV7-9 to TRBJ2-1; TRBD2 is a possible D gene (6 bases). CDR3 length equals 15 residues. Trimming stripped 0 bases from V and 2 bases from J, with 8 bases between. Germline V CDR1 and CDR2: SEHNR, FQNEAQ (reference sequence).

This chain links TRBV10-2 with TRBJ1-1; no clear D gene. CDR3 length: 12 amino acids. Looked up from germline, CDR1 is WSHSY and CDR2 is SAAADI. V lost 3 bases, J lost 4 bases, and 6 bases lay in between. CDR3 in DNA: TGCGCCAGCAGTGAAACACCCACTGAAGCTTTCTTT. Protein product: CASSETPTEAFF.

This sequence joins TRBV15 and TRBJ1-2; D remains unclear. This CDR3 contains 15 residues. Germline CDR1 reads LNHNV; CDR2 reads YYDKDF (reference sequence). V was clipped by 0 bases and J by 3 bases, with 11 bases between them. Written as DNA, the CDR3 is TGTGCCACCAGCAGAGAGGACCGAGAGTACTATGGCTACACCTTC. This gives the protein CATSREDREYYGYTF.

V and J are TRBV5-6 and TRBJ2-3; D may be TRBD2 (5 bases). Trimming took 4 bases from V and 2 from J, leaving 17 bases between them. The CDR3 loop spans 16 amino acids. Germline V CDR1 and CDR2: SGHDT, YYEEEE. CDR3 in DNA: TGTGCCAGCAGCATACCGGGGAGTTGGGACACAGATACGCAGTATTTT. The encoded protein is CASSIPGSWDTDTQYF.

The V call is TRBV27, the J call TRBJ2-7; D unresolved. Germline CDR1 is MNHEY and CDR2 is SMNVEV (reference sequence). V lost 6 bases and J 1 base, leaving 10 bases between the germline ends. This CDR3 comprises 13 residues. CDR3 in DNA: TGTGCCAGCAGCGGATCCAGGTCCTACGAGCAGTACTTC. Its translation: CASSGSRSYEQYF.

The gene calls are TRBV4-1 and TRBJ2-7, with 7 bases aligning to TRBD2. The trim removed 1 base at V and 3 bases at J, leaving 6 bases unmatched. The CDR3 sequence is 15 residues long. Germline values: CDR1 MGHRA, CDR2 YSYEKL. CDR3 amino acids: CASSQAGLSLYEQYF. CDR3 bases: TGCGCCAGCAGCCAAGCGGGACTATCCCTCTACGAGCAGTACTTC.

This clone was seen a few times. This chain connects TRBV5-1 to TRBJ2-1; TRBD2 matches 9 bases. This CDR3 spans 15 amino acids. With 5 bases clipped from V and 5 bases from J, the junction kept 8 bases outside the gene matches. Germline CDR1 SGHRS, CDR2 YFSETQ. This CDR3 reads CASRPLAGSHNEQFF. The CDR3 coding sequence is TGCGCCAGCAGGCCCCTAGCGGGATCTCACAATGAGCAGTTCTTC.

The CDR3 sequence: CASSLKVRANTEAFF. The CDR3 nucleotides read TGTGCCAGCAGTTTAAAGGTAAGGGCCAACACTGAAGCTTTCTTT. The J gene is TRBJ1-1, the V gene TRBV27, with D unresolved. CDR3 size: 15 residues. V lost 2 bases and J 2 bases, leaving 12 bases between the germline ends. The germline V gene has CDR1 MNHEY and CDR2 SMNVEV (reference sequence).

About this clone itself: At the DNA level, this CDR3 is encoded by other sequences in the same sample as well. The V gene is TRBV19, the J gene TRBJ2-2; D might be TRBD1 (5 bases). Germline lookup yields CDR1 LNHDA and CDR2 SQIVND (reference sequence). The CDR3 is made up of 14 amino acids. Deletions cut 8 bases from V and 0 bases from J, with 10 bases between. CDR3 sequence (DNA): TGTGCCAGTTCTGACAGAGCGAACACCGGGGAGCTGTTTTTT. This encodes CASSDRANTGELFF.

The rearrangement uses TRBV5-4 and TRBJ2-3; TRBD2 matches 7 bases. Germline values: CDR1 SGHNT, CDR2 YYREEE (reference sequence). J was trimmed by 2 bases and V by 3 bases; bases with no gene match: 9. This CDR3 has 16 residues. The CDR3 DNA is TGTGCCAGCAGCTCCCCGGGGCGGGGGTCCACAGATACGCAGTATTTT. Encoded protein: CASSSPGRGSTDTQYF. The variable domain in full, with the rest retrieved from reference TRBV5-4 and TRBJ2-3, is ETGVTQSPTHLIKTRGQQVTLRCSSQSGHNTVSWYQQALGQGPQFIFQYYREEENGRGNFPPRFSGLQFPNYSSELNVNALELDDSALYLCASSSPGRGSTDTQYFGPGTRLTVL.

The CDR3 reads CASSRTTVSGSYEQYF. In nucleotides, the CDR3 is TGTGCCAGTAGTAGAACGACAGTCTCCGGATCCTACGAGCAGTACTTC. The chain is built from TRBV19 and TRBJ2-7, with D possibly matching TRBD1 (5 bases). Deletions cut 4 bases from V and 1 base from J, with 17 bases between. Germline-derived CDR1 and CDR2 are LNHDA and SQIVND (reference sequence). The CDR3 runs 16 residues.

This chain connects TRBV4-3 to TRBJ2-7; 9 bases map to TRBD2. CDR1 and CDR2 (germline): LGHNA, YSLEER. The CDR3 is 15 amino acids. The J segment lost 4 bases and the V segment lost 0 bases, leaving 4 bases of the junction unmatched. CDR3 amino acids: CASSQEGRGGYEQYF. For the CDR3, the DNA is TGCGCCAGCAGCCAAGAAGGGCGGGGGGGGTACGAGCAGTACTTC.

This clone was detected only once. The V call is TRBV7-2, the J call TRBJ1-2, with TRBD1 matching over 7 bases. The ends lost 5 bases at V and 8 bases at J; junction bases unmatched: 11. Germline V gives CDR1 SGHTA, CDR2 FQGNSA. There are 14 residues in the CDR3. CDR3 DNA: TGTGCCAGCAGCGCGGGGACAGCCAGCGGGGGCTACACCTTC. Translation gives CASSAGTASGGYTF.

V gene TRBV30 combines with J gene TRBJ1-4; perhaps TRBD1 as D (6 bases). This CDR3 has 16 residues. Germline CDR1 is GTSNPN and CDR2 is SVGIG (reference sequence). V was cut by 0 bases and J by 3 bases, with 14 bases left in between. Here the CDR3 DNA reads TGTGCCTGGAGTGTACCGGGACACCCCTCTAATGAAAAACTGTTTTTT. This codes for CAWSVPGHPSNEKLFF.